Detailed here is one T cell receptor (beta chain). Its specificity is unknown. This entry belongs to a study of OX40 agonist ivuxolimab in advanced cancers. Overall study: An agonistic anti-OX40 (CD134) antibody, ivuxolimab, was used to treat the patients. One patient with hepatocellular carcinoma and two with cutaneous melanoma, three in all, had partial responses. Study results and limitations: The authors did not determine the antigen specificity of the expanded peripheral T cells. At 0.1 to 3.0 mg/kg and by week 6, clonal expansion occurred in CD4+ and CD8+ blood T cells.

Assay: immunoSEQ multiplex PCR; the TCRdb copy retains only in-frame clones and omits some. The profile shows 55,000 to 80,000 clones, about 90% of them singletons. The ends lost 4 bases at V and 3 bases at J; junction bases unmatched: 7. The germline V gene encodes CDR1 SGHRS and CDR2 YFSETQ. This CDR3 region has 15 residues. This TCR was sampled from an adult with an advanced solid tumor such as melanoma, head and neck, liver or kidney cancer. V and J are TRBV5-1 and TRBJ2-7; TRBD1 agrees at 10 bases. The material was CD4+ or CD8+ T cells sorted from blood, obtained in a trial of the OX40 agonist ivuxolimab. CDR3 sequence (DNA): TGCGCCAGCAGCAGGGGACAGGGGATTATCTACGAGCAGTACTTC. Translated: CASSRGQGIIYEQYF.